One sample yielded the 4 T cell receptor beta chains listed below, sequenced in a study of control samples from healthy donors and cancer patients. Method: immunoSEQ multiplex PCR; TCRdb's copy keeps in-frame clones and lacks some. Of 130,000 or so clones in the sample, more than 70% were seen once. Sequencing was carried out using blood. These receptors originate from a man aged 50 to 59 in good health.

CDR3 in DNA: TGTGCCAGTAGTATAGCCGGCACAGATACGCAGTATTTT. Protein product: CASSIAGTDTQYF. The gene calls are TRBV19 and TRBJ2-3; D unclear. V was pared by 1 base and J by 1 base, with 3 bases between. CDR3 length: 13 amino acids. Germline CDR1 and CDR2: LNHDA and SQIVND (reference sequence).

On this clone: Within the sample, other DNA sequences also encode this same CDR3. This chain uses TRBV19 with TRBJ2-5; D may be TRBD2 (6 bases). The CDR3 runs 14 residues. V lost 6 bases to trimming and J lost 4 bases, with 15 bases between them. Germline lookup yields CDR1 LNHDA and CDR2 SQIVND (reference sequence). For the CDR3, the DNA is TGTGCCAGTAGCTCATCCGGACTAAGAGAGACCCAGTACTTC. This codes for CASSSSGLRETQYF.

This clone was found once. The chain has TRBV5-1 and TRBJ2-2; D is possibly TRBD1 or TRBD2 (6 bases each). V was trimmed by 5 bases and J by 7 bases, leaving 12 bases between them. This CDR3 region has 13 residues. Germline CDR1 SGHRS, CDR2 YFSETQ. For the CDR3, the DNA is TGCGCCAGCAGGTCGGGGGCCGACGGGGAGCTGTTTTTT. Amino acid sequence: CASRSGADGELFF. Filled out from reference TRBV5-1 and TRBJ2-2, the complete variable domain reads KAGVTQTPRYLIKTRGQQVTLSCSPISGHRSVSWYQQTPGQGLQFLFEYFSETQRNKGNFPGRFSGRQFSNSRSEMNVSTLELGDSALYLCASRSGADGELFFGEGSRLTVL.

Here the CDR3 reads CAWSVQGSGEKLFF. The CDR3 bases are TGTGCCTGGAGTGTACAGGGAAGTGGTGAAAAACTGTTTTTT. The chain links TRBV30 to TRBJ1-4; maybe TRBD1 (6 bases). Trimming left V 0 bases short and J 7 bases short, with 12 bases between. This CDR3 spans 14 amino acids. Germline CDR1 reads GTSNPN; CDR2 reads SVGIG (reference sequence).